Here is one TCR beta chain with its context. The sample originates from a study of blood T cell repertoires in COVID-19. Overall study context: The United States, Italy and Spain supplied acute and convalescent COVID-19 samples. T cells, B-cell-depleted T cells, or PBMCs provided the cDNA or gDNA that served as material.

V was trimmed by 0 bases and J by 0 bases, leaving 9 bases between them. Per the germline V gene, CDR1 is SGHRS and CDR2 is YFSETQ. The CDR3 is 16 amino acids. In the authors' methods: Amplifying reference gene primers gave estimates of nucleated cell counts. Data came from immunoSEQ multiplex PCR; TCRdb stores just in-frame clones and leaves some out. D and trimming come from the DNA, and the V and J calls and clone size come from that table. The sample carries 55,000 to 75,000 clones, 65% to 85% recorded once. Material: peripheral blood. This TCR was recovered from a human donor in a cohort sampled during active COVID-19. The chain uses TRBV5-1 and TRBJ2-2, with a tentative D call TRBD2 (5 bases). This chain's CDR3 is CASSLGLAANTGELFF. CDR3 DNA: TGCGCCAGCAGCTTGGGGCTAGCCGCGAACACCGGGGAGCTGTTTTTT. Drawing the rest from reference TRBV5-1 and TRBJ2-2, the complete variable domain is KAGVTQTPRYLIKTRGQQVTLSCSPISGHRSVSWYQQTPGQGLQFLFEYFSETQRNKGNFPGRFSGRQFSNSRSEMNVSTLELGDSALYLCASSLGLAANTGELFFGEGSRLTVL.